These 13 T cell receptor beta chains were sequenced from one sample in a study of cytomegalovirus exposure and HLA in healthy donors. Primers included in the PCR were 60 Vbeta and 13 Jbeta primers. Using immunoSEQ multiplex PCR, the repertoire was profiled, and TCRdb retains in-frame clones only, with some absent. The listing records more than 40,000 clones. The sample taken for sequencing was PBMCs. These receptors originate from a middle-aged woman in good health and CMV-seronegative.

The V and J genes are TRBV5-1 and TRBJ1-5; D remains ambiguous. Germline V CDR1 and CDR2: SGHRS, YFSETQ. The germline V and J ends were trimmed by 0 bases and 7 bases, with 11 bases remaining between them. This CDR3 comprises 14 residues. The CDR3: CASSLAPSGQPQHF. The CDR3 DNA reads as TGCGCCAGCAGCTTGGCCCCTTCGGGACAGCCCCAGCATTTT. The whole variable domain, filled in from reference TRBV5-1 and TRBJ1-5, reads KAGVTQTPRYLIKTRGQQVTLSCSPISGHRSVSWYQQTPGQGLQFLFEYFSETQRNKGNFPGRFSGRQFSNSRSEMNVSTLELGDSALYLCASSLAPSGQPQHFGDGTRLSIL.

The rearrangement links TRBV4-3 to TRBJ1-5, with 9 bases fitting TRBD1. The germline gives CDR1 LGHNA, CDR2 YSLEER. V shed 0 bases and J 6 bases; nucleotides not matched to a gene: 3. The CDR3 length is 15 residues. The CDR3 here is CASSQDGTGPQPQHF. CDR3 coding DNA: TGCGCCAGCAGCCAAGATGGGACAGGGCCTCAGCCCCAGCATTTT.

V and J are TRBV7-9 and TRBJ2-1; 8 nucleotides agree with TRBD2. From germline, CDR1 is SEHNR and CDR2 FQNEAQ (reference sequence). The CDR3 sequence is 15 residues long. V lost 6 bases, J lost 5 bases, and 9 bases stayed unmatched. The CDR3: CASRRSGSDDNEQFF. The CDR3 DNA is TGTGCCAGCAGAAGAAGCGGGAGCGACGACAATGAGCAGTTCTTC.

The rearrangement links TRBV7-2 to TRBJ2-3, with D possibly TRBD2 on 6 matching bases. The germline V gene encodes CDR1 SGHTA and CDR2 FQGNSA. The CDR3 extends over 14 amino acids. The V end lost 1 base, the J end lost 5 bases, and 10 bases lay between the germline ends. The CDR3 reads CASSLGGGVDTQYF. DNA of the CDR3: TGTGCCAGCAGCTTAGGGGGAGGAGTAGATACGCAGTATTTT. The full variable domain, its missing parts supplied by reference TRBV7-2 and TRBJ2-3, is GAGVSQSPSNKVTEKGKDVELRCDPISGHTALYWYRQSLGQGLEFLIYFQGNSAPDKSGLPSDRFSAERTGGSVSTLTIQRTQQEDSAVYLCASSLGGGVDTQYFGPGTRLTVL.

This rearrangement joins TRBV5-4 to TRBJ2-1, with 7 bases identical to TRBD2. Germline loops: CDR1 SGHNT, CDR2 YYREEE (reference sequence). The V gene end was trimmed by 1 base and the J gene end by 11 bases; junction bases not matched to a gene: 9. The CDR3 contains 14 residues. The CDR3, as DNA: TGTGCCAGCAGCTTGAGCGGGACCCCAGTGAAGCAGTTCTTC. This translates into CASSLSGTPVKQFF. Complete variable domain (other parts from reference TRBV5-4 and TRBJ2-1): ETGVTQSPTHLIKTRGQQVTLRCSSQSGHNTVSWYQQALGQGPQFIFQYYREEENGRGNFPPRFSGLQFPNYSSELNVNALELDDSALYLCASSLSGTPVKQFFGPGTRLTVL.

This rearrangement joins TRBV28 to TRBJ1-4; D might be TRBD1 (6 bases). Deletions cut 5 bases from V and 5 bases from J, with 18 bases between. The CDR3 is made up of 16 amino acids. Germline loops: CDR1 MDHEN, CDR2 SYDVKM. This chain's CDR3 is CASSLPQRGANEKLFF. CDR3 sequence (DNA): TGTGCCAGCAGTCTCCCGCAGCGGGGGGCGAATGAAAAACTGTTTTTT. The full variable domain, rest sourced from reference TRBV28 and TRBJ1-4, is DVKVTQSSRYLVKRTGEKVFLECVQDMDHENMFWYRQDPGLGLRLIYFSYDVKMKEKGDIPEGYSVSREKKERFSLILESASTNQTSMYLCASSLPQRGANEKLFFGSGTQLSVL.

This chain connects TRBV5-1 to TRBJ1-2, with D unresolved. Germline assignment: CDR1 SGHRS and CDR2 YFSETQ. This CDR3 contains 13 residues. The V end was cut by 5 bases, the J end by 2 bases, with 10 bases between. CDR3 amino acids: CASSFSENYGYTF. CDR3 sequence (DNA): TGCGCCAGCAGTTTCTCGGAGAACTATGGCTACACCTTC.

Here the CDR3 reads CASRGGLEETQYF. The CDR3 DNA is TGTGCCAGCAGGGGGGGACTGGAAGAGACCCAGTACTTC. The chain employs TRBV27 and TRBJ2-5; D perhaps matches TRBD2 (6 bases). Per the germline V gene, CDR1 is MNHEY and CDR2 is SMNVEV (reference sequence). V was trimmed by 6 bases and J by 3 bases, leaving 11 bases between them. The CDR3 totals 13 residues.

The chain has TRBV11-2 and TRBJ2-7; 7 bases are a match to TRBD2. Trimming removed 6 bases from V and 4 bases from J; junction bases left unmatched: 12. The CDR3 contains 15 residues. CDR1 and CDR2 from the germline V gene are SGHAT and FQNNGV. The CDR3 nucleotides are TGTGCCAGCAGGGGTCTCGGGGAGGGCCGATACGAGCAGTACTTC. It is translated as CASRGLGEGRYEQYF.

The CDR3 protein is CASSQNGQTDYEQYF. Here the CDR3 DNA reads TGTGCCAGCAGTCAGAATGGACAGACCGACTACGAGCAGTACTTC. The gene calls are TRBV6-1 and TRBJ2-7; perhaps TRBD1 as D (6 bases). Germline V gene data show CDR1 as MNHNS and CDR2 as SASEGT. Trimming pared 5 bases from V and 3 bases from J, leaving 17 bases between. The CDR3 is 15 residues long.

The chain links TRBV7-2 to TRBJ2-1; possibly TRBD1 for D (5 bases). The germline V gene has CDR1 SGHTA and CDR2 FQGNSA. The CDR3 contains 13 residues. The V end lost 6 bases, the J end lost 7 bases, and 13 bases lay between the germline ends. The CDR3 DNA reads as TGTGCCAGCAGGCAGGGTAGAGGTAATGAGCAGTTCTTC. Translated, it gives CASRQGRGNEQFF.

In the case of this clone: The junction shows a germline mismatch at one end, possibly a read error. The chain recombines TRBV5-1 with TRBJ1-1; TRBD1 matches 8 bases. Germline lookup yields CDR1 SGHRS and CDR2 YFSETQ. The CDR3 consists of 16 residues. The CDR3 DNA is TGCGCCAGCAGCTCTGAGACAGGGGCCTCGAACACTGAAGATTTCTTT. Translated: CASSSETGASNTEDFF. Filled out from reference TRBV5-1 and TRBJ1-1, the complete variable domain reads KAGVTQTPRYLIKTRGQQVTLSCSPISGHRSVSWYQQTPGQGLQFLFEYFSETQRNKGNFPGRFSGRQFSNSRSEMNVSTLELGDSALYLCASSSETGASNTEDFFGQGTRLTVV.

The chain is built from TRBV6-1 and TRBJ2-7, with TRBD2 matching over 7 bases. The V gene's germline CDR1 is MNHNS and CDR2 SASEGT. The CDR3 has 14 residues. J lost 0 bases, V lost 5 bases, and 4 bases had no gene match. Here the CDR3 reads CASSMASGSYEQYF. The CDR3 DNA reads as TGTGCCAGCAGTATGGCTAGCGGCTCCTACGAGCAGTACTTC.